The 6 T cell receptor beta chains below were found in one sample sequenced in a study of early T cells in non-severe SARS-CoV-2 infection. In TCRdb, the 5' RACE reads were re-called with MiXCR into one record per CDR3 protein. The sample carries about 26,000 distinct CDR3 sequences, around 4.4% recorded once. The sample was whole blood. These receptors were collected from an adult who was a healthcare worker with PCR-confirmed SARS-CoV-2 infection or an uninfected control (not recorded which).

This clonotype was seen a few times. The rearrangement uses TRBV20-1 and TRBJ1-2; perhaps TRBD1 as D (6 bases). The germline V gene encodes CDR1 DFQATT and CDR2 SNEGSKA (reference sequence). CDR3 length: 14 residues. Deletions cut 6 bases from V and 1 base from J, with 15 bases between. CDR3 bases: TGCAGTGCAGTCGGGGGCGGTGGTAACTATGGCTACACCTTC. Translation gives CSAVGGGGNYGYTF.

This clonotype was recorded many times. V gene TRBV19 combines with J gene TRBJ1-3; the match to TRBD1 covers 7 bases. The CDR3 totals 16 residues. Looked up from germline, CDR1 is LNHDA and CDR2 is SQIVND (reference sequence). The trim removed 5 bases at V and 5 bases at J, leaving 12 bases unmatched. The CDR3 loop reads CASSSGQLLHRNTIYF. In DNA form, the CDR3 reads TGTGCCAGTAGTTCGGGACAGCTACTCCACCGAAACACCATATATTTT.

The sample holds many counts of this clonotype. This chain joins TRBV5-1 and TRBJ1-5; D not resolved. Trimming cost V 0 bases and J 0 bases, with 1 base left between them. The germline V gene has CDR1 SGHRS and CDR2 YFSETQ. This CDR3 is built from 13 residues. The CDR3 here is CASSLASNQPQHF. As DNA, the CDR3 is TGCGCCAGCAGCTTGGCTAGCAATCAGCCCCAGCATTTT.

This clonotype was counted between two and nine times. The genes are TRBV7-6 and TRBJ2-7; D is possibly TRBD1 (5 bases). The CDR3 has 21 amino acids. The germline V gene has CDR1 SGHVS and CDR2 FNYEAQ. Trimming shortened V by 0 bases and J by 3 bases, and 30 bases separated the two germline ends. The CDR3 is CASSLAGLGGRVVESYYEQYF. The CDR3 DNA reads as TGTGCCAGCAGCTTAGCAGGCCTGGGTGGCAGGGTGGTCGAGTCATACTACGAGCAGTACTTC.

This clonotype was seen a handful of times. This rearrangement joins TRBV11-2 to TRBJ2-7; 8 positions agree with TRBD1. The CDR3 consists of 15 residues. The J segment lost 1 base and the V segment lost 5 bases, leaving 7 bases of the junction unmatched. CDR1 and CDR2 (germline): SGHAT, FQNNGV. CDR3: CASSVRDRLSYEQYF. CDR3 sequence (DNA): TGTGCCAGCAGCGTCCGGGACAGGCTTTCCTACGAGCAGTACTTC.

This clonotype was seen repeatedly, ten times or more. The chain links TRBV20-1 to TRBJ2-1; D not resolved. Germline loops: CDR1 DFQATT, CDR2 SNEGSKA (reference sequence). The CDR3 consists of 14 residues. Trimming removed 5 bases at V and 8 bases at J, with 19 bases between. CDR3 coding DNA: TGCAGTGCTGCTCGCTCTCCACACTCTTATGAGCAGTTCTTC. Amino acid sequence: CSAARSPHSYEQFF.